At least ten counts were recorded for the clone carrying this T cell receptor beta chain. The TCR beta CDR3 regions underwent amplification using RNA transcripts as the source. First-round RT-PCR targeting the TCR CDR3 was performed with the HTBI primer set. One entry per CDR3 protein, called by TCRdb with MiXCR from the multiplex PCR reads. Here the sample spans 250,000 or so distinct CDR3 sequences, approximately 14% being singletons. V trimming: 7 bases; J trimming: 7 bases; junction bases outside the gene matches: 11. There are 14 residues in the CDR3. Germline CDR1 MDHEN, CDR2 SYDVKM. Newly diagnosed hyperthyroidism, duration under 2 months, in patients aged 18 to 65. Not enrolled were patients with uncontrolled infection, other autoimmune disease, pregnancy or lactation. These data are taken from a study of T cells in Graves' hyperthyroidism and ophthalmopathy.

Specimen: blood. V gene TRBV28 combines with J gene TRBJ1-2, with TRBD1 matching over 8 bases. The source of this sequence is a woman in her fifties or sixties with Graves' hyperthyroidism that later progressed to Graves' ophthalmopathy. The CDR3 protein is CASIRAGGASGYTF. CDR3 coding DNA: TGTGCCAGCATCCGTGCAGGGGGCGCGTCTGGCTACACCTTC.